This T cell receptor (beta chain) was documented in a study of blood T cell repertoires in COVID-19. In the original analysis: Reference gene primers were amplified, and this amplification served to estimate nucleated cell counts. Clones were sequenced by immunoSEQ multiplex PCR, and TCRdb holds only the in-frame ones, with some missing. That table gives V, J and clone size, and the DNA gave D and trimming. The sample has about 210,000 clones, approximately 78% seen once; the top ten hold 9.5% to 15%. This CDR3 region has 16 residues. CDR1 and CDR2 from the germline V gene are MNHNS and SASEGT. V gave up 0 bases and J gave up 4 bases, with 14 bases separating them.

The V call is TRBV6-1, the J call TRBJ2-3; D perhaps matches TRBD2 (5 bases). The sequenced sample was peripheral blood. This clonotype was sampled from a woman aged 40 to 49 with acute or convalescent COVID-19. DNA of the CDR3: TGTGCCAGCAGTGAAGCGGTTTTGCGGGCCCCAGATACGCAGTATTTT. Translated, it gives CASSEAVLRAPDTQYF.